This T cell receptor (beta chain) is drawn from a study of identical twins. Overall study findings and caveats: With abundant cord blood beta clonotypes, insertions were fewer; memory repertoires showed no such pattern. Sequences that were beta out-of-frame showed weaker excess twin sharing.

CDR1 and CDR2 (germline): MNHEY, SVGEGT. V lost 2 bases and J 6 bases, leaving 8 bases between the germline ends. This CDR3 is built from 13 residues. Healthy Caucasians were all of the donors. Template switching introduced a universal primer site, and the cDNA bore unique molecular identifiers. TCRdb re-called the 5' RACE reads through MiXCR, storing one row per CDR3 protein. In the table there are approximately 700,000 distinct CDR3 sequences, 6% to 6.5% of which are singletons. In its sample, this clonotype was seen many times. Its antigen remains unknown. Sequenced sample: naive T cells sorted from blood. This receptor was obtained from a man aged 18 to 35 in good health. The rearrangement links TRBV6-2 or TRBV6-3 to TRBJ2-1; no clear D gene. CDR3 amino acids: CASSYQPPNEQFF. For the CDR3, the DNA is TGTGCCAGCAGTTACCAGCCCCCCAATGAGCAGTTCTTC.